This T cell receptor (beta chain) comes out of a study of PD-1 blockade in classical Hodgkin lymphoma. Germline-derived CDR1 and CDR2 are SGHNT and YYREEE (reference sequence). The junction had 10 bases not matched to a gene; V was cut back by 4 bases and J by 8 bases. CDR3 length: 15 amino acids. Every one of the patients relapsed after autologous stem cell transplantation (brentuximab vedotin exposure was variable). Best responses were complete response, partial response or progressive disease. Notes on this clone: The antigen is undetermined.

Study-level findings and limits: Any patient who commenced nivolumab under 1 year after ASCT was excluded. Newly diagnosed patients reportedly had lower baseline TCR diversity than healthy donors. Complete responders possessed baseline diversity comparable to newly diagnosed patients.

The table came from immunoSEQ multiplex PCR; TCRdb's copy has only in-frame clones and leaves some out. The sample lists about 97,000 clones, roughly 88% occurring once. The clonotype originates from a human donor with classical Hodgkin lymphoma. The chain employs TRBV5-4 and TRBJ2-2; 8 bases line up with TRBD1. Sequenced material: peripheral blood mononuclear cells (PBMCs), taken at baseline. The DNA for the CDR3 is TGTGCCAGCAGCCTCCCCGGCAGGGGGCTTGGGGAGCTGTTTTTT. This encodes CASSLPGRGLGELFF.